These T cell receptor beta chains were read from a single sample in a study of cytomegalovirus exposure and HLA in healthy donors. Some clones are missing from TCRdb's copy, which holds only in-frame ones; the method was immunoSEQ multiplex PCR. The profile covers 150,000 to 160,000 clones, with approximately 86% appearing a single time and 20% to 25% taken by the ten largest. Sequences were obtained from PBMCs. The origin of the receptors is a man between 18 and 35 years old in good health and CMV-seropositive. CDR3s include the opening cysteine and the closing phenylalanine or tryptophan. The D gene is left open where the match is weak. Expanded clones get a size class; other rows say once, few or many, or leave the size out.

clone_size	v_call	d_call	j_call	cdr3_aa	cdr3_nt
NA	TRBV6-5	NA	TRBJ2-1	CASSYSLSAPYYEQFF	TGTGCCAGCAGTTACTCGTTGTCCGCTCCATACTATGAGCAGTTCTTC
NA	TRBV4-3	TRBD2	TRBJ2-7	CASSQDLAGAVYEQYF	TGCGCCAGCAGCCAAGATCTAGCGGGAGCGGTCTACGAGCAGTACTTC
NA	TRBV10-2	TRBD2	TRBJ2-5	CASSSHRVSGRAVQETQYF	TGCGCCAGCAGTTCCCACCGGGTTAGCGGGAGGGCCGTACAAGAGACCCAGTACTTC
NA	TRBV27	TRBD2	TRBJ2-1	CASSDGTSGYNEQFF	TGTGCCAGCAGTGACGGGACTAGCGGATACAATGAGCAGTTCTTC
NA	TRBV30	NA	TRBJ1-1	CAWSAPTADVNTEAFF	TGTGCCTGGAGTGCCCCGACAGCTGATGTGAACACTGAAGCTTTCTTT
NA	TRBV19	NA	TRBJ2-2	CASSIEASGTGELFF	TGTGCCAGTAGTATAGAGGCTAGTGGAACCGGGGAGCTGTTTTTT
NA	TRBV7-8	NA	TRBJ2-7	CASSPGTSSYEQYF	TGTGCCAGCAGCCCAGGGACATCTTCCTACGAGCAGTACTTC
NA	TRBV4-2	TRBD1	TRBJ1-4	CASSQDLVGGFEKLFF	TGTGCCAGCAGCCAAGATCTTGTAGGGGGCTTTGAAAAACTGTTTTTT
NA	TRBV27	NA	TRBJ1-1	CASRAALNTEAFF	TGTGCCAGCAGGGCGGCCCTGAACACTGAAGCTTTCTTT
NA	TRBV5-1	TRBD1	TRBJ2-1	CASSLVGGPIYNEQFF	TGCGCCAGCAGCTTGGTAGGGGGCCCTATCTACAATGAGCAGTTCTTC
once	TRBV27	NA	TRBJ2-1	CASRQLLEGVNEQFF	TGTGCCAGCAGGCAGCTTCTCGAGGGGGTCAATGAGCAGTTCTTC
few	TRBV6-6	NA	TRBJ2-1	CASSYSGGPDYNEQFF	TGTGCCAGCAGTTACTCGGGCGGGCCAGACTACAATGAGCAGTTCTTC
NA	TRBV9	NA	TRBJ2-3	CASSVSGPLDTQYF	TGTGCCAGCAGCGTCAGCGGGCCCCTAGATACGCAGTATTTT
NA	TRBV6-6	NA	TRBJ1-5	CASSKTDPEPQHF	TGTGCCAGCAGCAAGACAGACCCCGAGCCCCAGCATTTT
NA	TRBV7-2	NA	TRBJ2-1	CASSFLGPGRTYNEQFF	TGTGCCAGCAGCTTCCTAGGGCCAGGGCGGACCTACAATGAGCAGTTCTTC
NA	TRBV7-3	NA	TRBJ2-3	CASSLGGAFSTDTQYF	TGTGCCAGCAGCTTAGGTGGGGCGTTTAGCACAGATACGCAGTATTTT
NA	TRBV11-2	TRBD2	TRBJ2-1	CASSSGTSGSTYNEQFF	TGTGCCAGCAGCTCAGGGACTAGCGGGTCAACCTACAATGAGCAGTTCTTC
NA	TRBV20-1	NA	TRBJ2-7	CSAPTSYEQYF	TGCAGTGCTCCTACCTCCTACGAGCAGTACTTC
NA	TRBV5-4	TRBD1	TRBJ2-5	CASSRDSQQETQYF	TGTGCCAGCAGTCGGGACAGCCAACAAGAGACCCAGTACTTC
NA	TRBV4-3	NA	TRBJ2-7	CASSQGESTYEQYF	TGCGCCAGCAGCCAAGGAGAGTCCACCTACGAGCAGTACTTC
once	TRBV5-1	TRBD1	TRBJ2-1	CASTRRDRNNEQFF	TGCGCCAGCACACGCCGGGACAGAAACAATGAGCAGTTCTTC
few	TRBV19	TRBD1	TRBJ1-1	CASSPQGLNTEAFF	TGTGCCAGTAGCCCACAGGGGTTGAACACTGAAGCTTTCTTT
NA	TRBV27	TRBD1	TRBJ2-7	CASSPRTGALLGYEQYF	TGTGCCAGCAGTCCAAGGACAGGGGCTCTCCTGGGTTACGAGCAGTACTTC
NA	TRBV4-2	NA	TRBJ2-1	CASSQDQREQFF	TGTGCCAGCAGCCAAGACCAGCGGGAGCAGTTCTTC
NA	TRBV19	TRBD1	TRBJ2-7	CASSITGTGAYEQYF	TGTGCCAGTAGTATAACCGGGACAGGGGCCTACGAGCAGTACTTC
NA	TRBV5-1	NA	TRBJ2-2	CASSLSSGLNTGELFF	TGCGCCAGCAGCTTGTCGTCGGGTTTGAACACCGGGGAGCTGTTTTTT
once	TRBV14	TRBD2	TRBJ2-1	CASSQRGGPYNEQFF	TGTGCCAGCAGCCAGCGGGGGGGCCCCTACAATGAGCAGTTCTTC
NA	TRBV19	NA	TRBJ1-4	CASSIGIGGMANEKLFF	TGTGCCAGTAGTATCGGAATAGGGGGTATGGCTAATGAAAAACTGTTTTTT
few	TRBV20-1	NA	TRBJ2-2	CSAGRTGELFF	TGCAGTGCTGGGAGGACCGGGGAGCTGTTTTTT
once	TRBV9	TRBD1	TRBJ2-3	CASSGQGARTDTQYF	TGTGCCAGCAGCGGGCAGGGGGCGCGTACAGATACGCAGTATTTT
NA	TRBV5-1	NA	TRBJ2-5	CASSLAEVRTQYF	TGCGCCAGCAGCTTAGCCGAGGTTCGGACCCAGTACTTC
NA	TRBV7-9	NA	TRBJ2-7	CASSLASGAEEQYF	TGTGCCAGCAGCTTAGCGAGCGGCGCGGAAGAGCAGTACTTC
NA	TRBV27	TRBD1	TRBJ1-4	CASSPTQGAGEKLFF	TGTGCCAGCAGTCCGACCCAGGGGGCAGGAGAAAAACTGTTTTTT
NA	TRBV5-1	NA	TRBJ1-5	CASKPGEGGQPQHF	TGCGCCAGCAAGCCCGGGGAAGGGGGTCAGCCCCAGCATTTT
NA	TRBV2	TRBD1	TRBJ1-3	CASSGDRGNTIYF	TGTGCCAGCAGTGGGGACAGGGGAAACACCATATATTTT
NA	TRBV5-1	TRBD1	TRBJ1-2	CASSLETGITNYGYTF	TGCGCCAGCAGCTTGGAGACAGGGATAACTAACTATGGCTACACCTTC
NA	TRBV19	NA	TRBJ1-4	CASSPWAENEKLFF	TGTGCCAGTAGTCCCTGGGCTGAGAATGAAAAACTGTTTTTT
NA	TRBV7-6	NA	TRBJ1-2	CASSLAPRPNYGYTF	TGTGCCAGCAGCTTAGCGCCCAGGCCCAACTATGGCTACACCTTC
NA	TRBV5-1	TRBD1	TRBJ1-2	CASSWRTGGGNGYTF	TGCGCCAGCAGCTGGAGGACAGGGGGCGGGAATGGCTACACCTTC
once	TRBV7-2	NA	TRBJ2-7	CASSLDYGSTYEQYF	TGTGCCAGCAGCTTAGATTATGGGAGTACCTACGAGCAGTACTTC
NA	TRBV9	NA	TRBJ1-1	CASSPSGGKGTEAFF	TGTGCCAGCAGCCCGAGTGGGGGGAAGGGGACTGAAGCTTTCTTT
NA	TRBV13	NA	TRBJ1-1	CASSLDILEAPNTEAFF	TGTGCCAGCAGCTTAGACATTTTGGAGGCCCCGAACACTGAAGCTTTCTTT
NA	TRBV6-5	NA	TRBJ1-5	CASRATVNSNQPQHF	TGTGCCAGCAGGGCGACAGTAAATAGCAATCAGCCCCAGCATTTT
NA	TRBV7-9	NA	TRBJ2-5	CASSLQGPQETQYF	TGTGCCAGCAGCTTACAGGGGCCCCAAGAGACCCAGTACTTC
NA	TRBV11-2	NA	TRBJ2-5	CASSYPGKQYF	TGTGCCAGCAGTTACCCCGGGAAGCAGTACTTC
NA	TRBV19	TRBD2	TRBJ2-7	CASSTTSGSTYEQYF	TGTGCCAGTTCCACGACTAGCGGGAGCACCTACGAGCAGTACTTC
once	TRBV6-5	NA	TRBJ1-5	CASSYSKGGSLQPQHF	TGTGCCAGCAGTTACTCCAAAGGGGGTAGCTTACAGCCCCAGCATTTT
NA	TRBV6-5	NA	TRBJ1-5	CASRRDSSNQPQHF	TGTGCCAGCAGGCGCGACAGTAGCAATCAGCCCCAGCATTTT
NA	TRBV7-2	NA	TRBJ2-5	CASSLGQAQETQYF	TGTGCCAGCAGCTTAGGACAGGCCCAAGAGACCCAGTACTTC
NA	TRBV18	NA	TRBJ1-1	CASSGAGEEAFF	TGTGCCAGCTCAGGGGCAGGGGAGGAAGCTTTCTTT
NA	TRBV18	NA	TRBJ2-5	CASSRGAYQETQYF	TGTGCCAGCTCACGTGGAGCATACCAAGAGACCCAGTACTTC
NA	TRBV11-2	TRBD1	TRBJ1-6	CASSSRQGWNSPLHF	TGTGCCAGCAGCTCCAGACAGGGATGGAATTCACCCCTCCACTTT
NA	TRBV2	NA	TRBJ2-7	CASTRESGPYEQYF	TGTGCCAGCACCAGGGAAAGCGGGCCTTACGAGCAGTACTTC
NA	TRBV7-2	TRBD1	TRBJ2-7	CASSSTGQGYEQYF	TGTGCCAGCAGCTCCACCGGACAGGGCTACGAGCAGTACTTC
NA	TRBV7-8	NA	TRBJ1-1	CASSSRRVTEAFF	TGTGCCAGCAGCTCACGGCGGGTCACTGAAGCTTTCTTT